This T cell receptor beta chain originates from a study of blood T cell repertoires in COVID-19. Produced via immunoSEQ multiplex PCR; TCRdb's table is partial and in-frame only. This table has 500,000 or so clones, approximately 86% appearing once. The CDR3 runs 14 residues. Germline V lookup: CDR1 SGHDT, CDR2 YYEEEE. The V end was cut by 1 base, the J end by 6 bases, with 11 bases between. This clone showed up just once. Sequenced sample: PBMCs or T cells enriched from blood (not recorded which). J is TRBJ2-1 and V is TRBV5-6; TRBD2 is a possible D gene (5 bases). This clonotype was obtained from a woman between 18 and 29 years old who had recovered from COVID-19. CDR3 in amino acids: CASSLSGRLNEQFF. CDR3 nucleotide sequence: TGTGCCAGCAGCTTGAGCGGCCGGCTCAATGAGCAGTTCTTC.